The source of this TCR beta chain is a study of blood T cell repertoires in COVID-19 (dated by TCRdb to between 2020 and 2021). For the wider study: Samples from collaborators originated in the United States, Italy and Spain and spanned both the acute and convalescent phases of COVID-19. The material from the prospective study consisted of cDNA or gDNA derived from T cells, B-cell-depleted T cells, or PBMCs. Where available, HLA class I and class II types were taken from metadata supplied by the sample provider and were not determined by assay-based typing. The dataset comprised deeply sampled blood TCRbeta repertoires from subjects exposed to, actively infected with, or recovered from COVID-19. Samples came from the ongoing ImmuneRACE study (first 160 participants) plus 1,254 subjects from 6 global collaborators. The repertoires were made available in a free public database intended to serve as a resource for research on the immune response to SARS-CoV-2. The sample metadata nearly always contained a de-identified subject ID, COVID-19 status, age in years and sex. Study-wide conclusions, independent of this receptor: How much clinical and demographic metadata was included differed by source and by participant, and the metadata was provided uncurated.

Whole blood was collected in K2EDTA tubes by collaborating institutions according to the institutions' own protocols. For TCRbeta analysis, collaborator samples were shipped as frozen whole blood, as isolated PBMCs, or as DNA extracted from either sample type. In its sample, this clone was seen a few times. The clone's antigen remains unknown. No base qualities exist here, and no much larger clone lies one base off it. The immunoSEQ Assay, a bias-controlled multiplex PCR, was used to amplify TCRbeta CDR3 regions from genomic DNA. The published analysis was carried out like this. The number of nucleated cells in each sample was estimated from the amplification of reference gene primers within the assay. To quantify the absolute abundance of each unique TCRbeta CDR3 rearrangement, sequence reads were collapsed and filtered. For each sample, productive Simpson clonality was calculated as the square root of Simpson's diversity index over productive rearrangements. Not all clones reach the TCRdb copy of this immuneACCESS table, which keeps in-frame sequences only. Checked studies attribute under half of the gap to unresolved V genes and leave the rest unexplained. The DNA gave D and trimming, while V, J and clone size come from that table. A total of roughly 280,000 clones appear in this sample, approximately 86% of them only once. Of the sample, roughly 8% is held by the ten largest clones.

CDR1 and CDR2, per the germline V gene, are SGHVS and FNYEAQ. Spanning cysteine to phenylalanine, the CDR3 consists of 17 amino acids. The DNA shown is the 51-base CDR3, in frame from base 1. V drops 3 bases and J drops 2 bases, leaving 16 bases in between. The sequencing input was peripheral blood. The sequence links TRBV7-6 to TRBJ1-4; no confident D gene assignment can be made. This TCR was recovered from a man in his forties or fifties with active or convalescent COVID-19. The bases are TGTGCCAGCAGCTTGGGTTTAGGTGTACAGACTAATGAAAAACTGTTTTTT. Translated, it reads CASSLGLGVQTNEKLFF.